This T cell receptor (beta chain) was observed in a study of beta chain features in type 1 diabetes. Purities over 98% were achieved in all sorted populations. Trimming cost V 8 bases and J 2 bases, with 6 bases left between them. The CDR3 runs 11 residues. CDR1 and CDR2 (germline): SNHLY, FYNNEI. The whole isolated RNA underwent reverse transcription, so sequencing captured expressed TCRB transcripts. Using immunoSEQ multiplex PCR, the repertoire was profiled, and TCRdb retains in-frame clones only, with some absent. This sample has about 320,000 clones, with 11% to 15% found just once. Overall study findings and caveats: For patients, the naive, central memory and Treg TCRB repertoires appeared more alike than for healthy donors.

Concerning this clone: Its antigen remains unidentified.

The rearrangement joins TRBV2 to TRBJ1-2; D is unresolved. The receptor's source is a man aged 25 to 45 in good health. The sample comprised central memory CD4+ T cells from blood. The CDR3 nucleotides read TGTGCCAGCTCTAAGAACTATGGCTACACCTTC. Its translation: CASSKNYGYTF.